The text below deals with one T cell receptor beta chain. The protocol was immunoSEQ multiplex PCR, while the TCRdb copy is restricted to in-frame clones and leaves out a portion. The data show 240,000 or so clones, about 84% seen once. The CDR3 extends over 15 amino acids. Germline V gene lookup returns CDR1 MGHRA and CDR2 YSYEKL. Germline trimming cut 3 bases from V and 4 bases from J; bases unmatched to any gene: 5. The data belong to a study of blood T cell repertoires in COVID-19. The material sequenced was PBMCs or T cells enriched from blood (not recorded which). The chain combines TRBV4-1 with TRBJ2-3; the match to TRBD2 covers 9 bases. This TCR derives from a woman between 45 and 65 years old who had recovered from COVID-19. The CDR3 reads CASSQDLAGADTQYF. The CDR3 DNA sequence: TGCGCCAGCAGCCAGGACTTAGCGGGGGCAGATACGCAGTATTTT.